This passage covers 13 T cell receptor beta chains from one sample sequenced in a study of cytomegalovirus exposure and HLA in healthy donors. PCR primers comprised 60 Vbeta and 13 Jbeta primers. Using immunoSEQ multiplex PCR, the repertoire was profiled, and TCRdb retains in-frame clones only, with some absent. The data hold some 150,000 clones, with approximately 81% observed a single time. Sequences were obtained from PBMCs. The receptors stem from a boy between 2 and 15 years old in good health and CMV-seronegative.

The rearrangement uses TRBV10-3 and TRBJ2-7; TRBD2 agrees at 8 bases. V shed 3 bases and J 2 bases; nucleotides not matched to a gene: 3. CDR1 and CDR2 (germline): ENHRY, SYGVKD. CDR3 size: 14 residues. DNA for the CDR3: TGTGCCATCAGTGAACAGCGGGGGCCCTACGAGCAGTACTTC. The encoded protein is CAISEQRGPYEQYF.

This sequence joins TRBV2 and TRBJ1-1; D call uncertain. Germline V gene lookup returns CDR1 SNHLY and CDR2 FYNNEI. The CDR3 extends over 13 amino acids. V was pared by 3 bases and J by 1 base, with 6 bases between. This CDR3 is CASSERQNTEAFF. CDR3 bases: TGTGCCAGCAGTGAGAGACAGAACACTGAAGCTTTCTTT.

CDR3 in amino acids: CAISIKREGGETQYF. The CDR3 DNA follows: TGTGCCATCAGTATAAAGCGGGAGGGTGGAGAGACCCAGTACTTC. The rearrangement uses TRBV10-3 and TRBJ2-5, with 10 bases lining up with TRBD2. V shed 5 bases, J shed 4 bases, and the junction held 7 bases outside the gene matches. The germline V gene encodes CDR1 ENHRY and CDR2 SYGVKD. CDR3 length equals 15 residues.

The rearrangement joins TRBV7-9 to TRBJ1-5, with D tentatively TRBD1 (6 bases). Trimming stripped 0 bases from V and 6 bases from J, with 24 bases between. CDR1 and CDR2 from the germline V gene are SEHNR and FQNEAQ (reference sequence). This CDR3 has 19 residues. The CDR3 here is CASSLAVTGVQGFTQPQHF. The CDR3 nucleotides are TGTGCCAGCAGCTTAGCGGTGACAGGCGTTCAAGGTTTCACTCAGCCCCAGCATTTT.

This clone was observed once. V is TRBV29-1 and J is TRBJ1-1; 9 positions agree with TRBD1. This CDR3 comprises 14 residues. With V trimmed by 7 bases and J by 6 bases, 12 bases remained unmatched. Germline CDR1 reads SQVTM; CDR2 reads ANQGSEA. CDR3 DNA sequence: TGCAGCGGGGTGCACAGGGGGCAGCAGGCTGAAGCTTTCTTT. Its translation: CSGVHRGQQAEAFF.

J is TRBJ1-2 and V is TRBV2; 9 bases are shared with TRBD1. This CDR3 has 10 amino acids. The V gene end was trimmed by 11 bases and the J gene end by 6 bases; junction bases not matched to a gene: 1. The germline gives CDR1 SNHLY, CDR2 FYNNEI. As DNA, the CDR3 is TGTGCCCGACAGGGGGATGGCTACACCTTC. Amino acid sequence: CARQGDGYTF. The full variable domain, its missing parts supplied by reference TRBV2 and TRBJ1-2, is EPEVTQTPSHQVTQMGQEVILRCVPISNHLYFYWYRQILGQKVEFLVSFYNNEISEKSEIFDDQFSVERPDGSNFTLKIRSTKLEDSAMYFCARQGDGYTFGSGTRLTVV.

The rearrangement joins TRBV9 to TRBJ2-1, with D possibly TRBD1 on 6 matching bases. The germline V gene has CDR1 SGDLS and CDR2 YYNGEE. CDR3 size: 14 residues. V was cut by 2 bases and J by 8 bases, with 14 bases left in between. Here the CDR3 DNA reads TGTGCCAGCAGCGTCGGGGTCAGGGGATATGAGCAGTTCTTC. It specifies CASSVGVRGYEQFF.

The chain links TRBV11-3 to TRBJ2-7; D unresolved. Germline V gene lookup returns CDR1 SGHNT and CDR2 YENEEA. V gave up 1 base and J gave up 3 bases, with 10 bases separating them. CDR3 length: 14 amino acids. The CDR3 protein is CASSLGSENYEQYF. CDR3 in DNA: TGTGCCAGCAGCTTAGGTTCAGAAAACTACGAGCAGTACTTC.

This chain connects TRBV19 to TRBJ1-5; D is unclear. CDR1 is LNHDA, CDR2 SQIVND, per germline (reference sequence). The CDR3 covers 19 residues. The germline V and J ends were trimmed by 8 bases and 0 bases, with 26 bases remaining between them. In DNA form, the CDR3 reads TGTGCCAGTCGTAGAAGCCCCGCTCAAGGATACTATAGCAATCAGCCCCAGCATTTT. This codes for CASRRSPAQGYYSNQPQHF. The whole variable domain, filled in from reference TRBV19 and TRBJ1-5, reads DGGITQSPKYLFRKEGQNVTLSCEQNLNHDAMYWYRQDPGQGLRLIYYSQIVNDFQKGDIAEGYSVSREKKESFPLTVTSAQKNPTAFYLCASRRSPAQGYYSNQPQHFGDGTRLSIL.

This clone was seen only a few times. The V gene is TRBV6-5, the J gene TRBJ1-2; weak D call: TRBD1 (6 bases). The V gene's germline CDR1 is MNHEY and CDR2 SVGAGI. Trimming stripped 7 bases from V and 2 bases from J, with 17 bases between. The CDR3 loop spans 15 amino acids. In nucleotides, the CDR3 is TGTGCCAGCACCCGAAAGGGGGTTGGGAACTATGGCTACACCTTC. It translates to CASTRKGVGNYGYTF.

This chain links TRBV5-1 with TRBJ2-1; D gene ambiguous. Trimming took 2 bases from V and 7 from J, leaving 4 bases between them. The germline gives CDR1 SGHRS, CDR2 YFSETQ. The CDR3 extends over 11 amino acids. The CDR3 loop reads CASSLINEQFF. The DNA for the CDR3 is TGCGCCAGCAGCTTAATAAATGAGCAGTTCTTC.

This clone was detected only once. The chain recombines TRBV7-2 with TRBJ1-5, with D hard to call. V was clipped by 5 bases and J by 0 bases, with 20 bases between them. Germline V gene lookup returns CDR1 SGHTA and CDR2 FQGNSA. The CDR3 spans 18 residues. CDR3 in amino acids: CASSPNRALLYSNQPQHF. CDR3 sequence (DNA): TGTGCCAGCAGCCCGAACCGAGCCCTCCTCTATAGCAATCAGCCCCAGCATTTT.

This clone was seen a single time. The chain has TRBV6-5 and TRBJ2-2; D is ambiguous. Trimming stripped 0 bases from V and 3 bases from J, with 11 bases between. This CDR3 has 16 amino acids. Germline-derived CDR1 and CDR2 are MNHEY and SVGAGI. Written as DNA, the CDR3 is TGTGCCAGCAGTTACTCGACGACAACGGACACCGGGGAGCTGTTTTTT. Protein product: CASSYSTTTDTGELFF.